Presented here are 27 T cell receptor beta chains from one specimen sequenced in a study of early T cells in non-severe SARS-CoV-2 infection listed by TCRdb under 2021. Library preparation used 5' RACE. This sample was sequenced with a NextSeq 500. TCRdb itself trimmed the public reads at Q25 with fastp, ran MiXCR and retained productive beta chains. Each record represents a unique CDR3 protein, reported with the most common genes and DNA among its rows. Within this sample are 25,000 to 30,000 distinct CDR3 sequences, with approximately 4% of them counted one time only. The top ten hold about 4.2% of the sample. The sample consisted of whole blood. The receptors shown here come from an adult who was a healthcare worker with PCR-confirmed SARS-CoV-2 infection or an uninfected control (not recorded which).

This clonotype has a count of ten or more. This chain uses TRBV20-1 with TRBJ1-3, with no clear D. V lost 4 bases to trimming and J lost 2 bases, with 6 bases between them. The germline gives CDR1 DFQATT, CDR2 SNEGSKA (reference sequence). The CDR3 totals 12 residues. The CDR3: CSANSPGNTIYF. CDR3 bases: TGCAGTGCTAACAGTCCTGGAAACACCATATATTTT.

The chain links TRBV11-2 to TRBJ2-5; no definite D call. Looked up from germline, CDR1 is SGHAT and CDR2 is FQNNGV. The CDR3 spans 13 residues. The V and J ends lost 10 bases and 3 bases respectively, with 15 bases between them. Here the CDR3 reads CATTRSGEETQYF. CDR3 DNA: TGTGCCACCACGAGAAGTGGGGAAGAGACCCAGTACTTC.

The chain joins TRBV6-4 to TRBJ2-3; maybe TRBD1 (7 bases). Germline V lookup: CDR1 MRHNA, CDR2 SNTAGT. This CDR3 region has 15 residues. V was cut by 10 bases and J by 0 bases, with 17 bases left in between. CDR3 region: CATKRSGGSTDTQYF. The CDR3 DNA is TGTGCCACCAAACGGTCAGGGGGGAGCACAGATACGCAGTATTTT.

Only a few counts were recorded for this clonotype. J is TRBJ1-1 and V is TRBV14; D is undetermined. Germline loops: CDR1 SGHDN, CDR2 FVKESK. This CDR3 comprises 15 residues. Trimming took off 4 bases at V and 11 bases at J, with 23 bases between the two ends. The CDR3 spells CASSPPDALEFGAFF. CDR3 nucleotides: TGTGCCAGCAGCCCGCCCGACGCTTTGGAGTTTGGGGCTTTCTTT. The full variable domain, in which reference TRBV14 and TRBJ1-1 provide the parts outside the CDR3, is EAGVTQFPSHSVIEKGQTVTLRCDPISGHDNLYWYRRVMGKEIKFLLHFVKESKQDESGMPNNRFLAERTGGTYSTLKVQPAELEDSGVYFCASSPPDALEFGAFFGQGTRLTVV.

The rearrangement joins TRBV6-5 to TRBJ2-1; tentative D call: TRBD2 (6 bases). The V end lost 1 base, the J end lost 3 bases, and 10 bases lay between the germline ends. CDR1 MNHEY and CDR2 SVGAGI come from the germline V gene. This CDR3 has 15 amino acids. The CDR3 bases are TGTGCCAGCAGTTACTGGGGGGACGGCTACAATGAGCAGTTCTTC. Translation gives CASSYWGDGYNEQFF.

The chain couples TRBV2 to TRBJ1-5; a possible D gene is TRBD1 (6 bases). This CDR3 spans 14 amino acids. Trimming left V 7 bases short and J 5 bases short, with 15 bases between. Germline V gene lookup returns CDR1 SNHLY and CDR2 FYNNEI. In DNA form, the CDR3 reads TGTGCCAGCACAACTGACAGGTTGGATCAGCCCCAGCATTTT. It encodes CASTTDRLDQPQHF.

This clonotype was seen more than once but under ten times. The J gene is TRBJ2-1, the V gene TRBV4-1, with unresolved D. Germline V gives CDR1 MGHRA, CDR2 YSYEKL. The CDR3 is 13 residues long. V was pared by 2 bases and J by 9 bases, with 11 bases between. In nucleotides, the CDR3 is TGCGCCAGCAGCCAAACCCTCATCGTTGAGCAGTTCTTC. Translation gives CASSQTLIVEQFF.

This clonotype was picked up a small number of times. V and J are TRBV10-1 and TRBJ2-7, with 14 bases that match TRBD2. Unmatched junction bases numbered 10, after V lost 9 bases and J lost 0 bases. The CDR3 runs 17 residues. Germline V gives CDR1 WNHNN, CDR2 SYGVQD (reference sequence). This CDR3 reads CARVPGLAGVPSYEQYF. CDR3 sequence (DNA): TGCGCCAGAGTCCCGGGACTAGCGGGGGTACCCTCCTACGAGCAGTACTTC.

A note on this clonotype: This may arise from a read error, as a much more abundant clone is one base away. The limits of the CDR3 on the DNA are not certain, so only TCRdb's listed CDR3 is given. Here the CDR3 reads CASDTVGSGAEASF. The genes are TRBV2 and TRBJ1-1; no DNA check was done on the table's D call, TRBD1. The CDR3 length is 14 residues, termini included. Germline V gene lookup returns CDR1 SNHLY and CDR2 FYNNEI.

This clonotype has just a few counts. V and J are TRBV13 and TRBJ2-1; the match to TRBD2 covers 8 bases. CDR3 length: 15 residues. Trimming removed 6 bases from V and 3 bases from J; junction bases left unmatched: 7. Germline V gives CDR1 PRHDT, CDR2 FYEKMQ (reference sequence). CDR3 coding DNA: TGTGCCAGCAGTAACGGACTAGCAGTCTACAATGAGCAGTTCTTC. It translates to CASSNGLAVYNEQFF.

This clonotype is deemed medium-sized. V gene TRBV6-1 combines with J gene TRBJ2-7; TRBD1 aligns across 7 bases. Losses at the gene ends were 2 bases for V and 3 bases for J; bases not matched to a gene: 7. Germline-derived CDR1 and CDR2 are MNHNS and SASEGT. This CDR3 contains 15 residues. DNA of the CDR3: TGTGCCAGCAGTGAACTGGGACAGTTGATCTACGAGCAGTACTTC. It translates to CASSELGQLIYEQYF.

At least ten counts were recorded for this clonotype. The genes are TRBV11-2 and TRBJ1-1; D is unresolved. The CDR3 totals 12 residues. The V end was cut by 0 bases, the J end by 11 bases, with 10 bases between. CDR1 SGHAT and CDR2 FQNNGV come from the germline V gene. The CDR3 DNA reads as TGTGCCAGCAGCTTAGATCGGAACTTGGCTTTCTTT. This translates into CASSLDRNLAFF.

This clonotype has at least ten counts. CDR3 nucleotides: TGCGCCAGCAGCCAAAAGGTCTTGCGGGGGGCCGAGAACACCGGGGAGCTGTTTTTT. Translated, it gives CASSQKVLRGAENTGELFF. The chain recombines TRBV4-1 with TRBJ2-2; 8 nucleotides agree with TRBD2. Germline CDR1 is MGHRA and CDR2 is YSYEKL. Losses at the gene ends were 2 bases for V and 1 base for J; bases not matched to a gene: 12. The CDR3 runs to 19 residues.

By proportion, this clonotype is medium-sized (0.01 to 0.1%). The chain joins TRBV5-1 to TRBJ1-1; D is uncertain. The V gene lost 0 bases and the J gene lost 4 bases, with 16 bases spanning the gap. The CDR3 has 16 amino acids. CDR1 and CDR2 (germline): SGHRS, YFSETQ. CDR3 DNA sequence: TGCGCCAGCAGCTTGGATGGTTACGGGAAAGGCACTGAAGCTTTCTTT. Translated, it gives CASSLDGYGKGTEAFF.

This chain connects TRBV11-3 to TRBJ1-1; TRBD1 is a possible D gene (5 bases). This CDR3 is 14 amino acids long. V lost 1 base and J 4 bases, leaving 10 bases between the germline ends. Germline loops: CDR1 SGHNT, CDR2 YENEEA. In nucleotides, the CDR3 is TGTGCCAGCAGCTTAGGGGGGTACAGCACTGAAGCTTTCTTT. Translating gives CASSLGGYSTEAFF.

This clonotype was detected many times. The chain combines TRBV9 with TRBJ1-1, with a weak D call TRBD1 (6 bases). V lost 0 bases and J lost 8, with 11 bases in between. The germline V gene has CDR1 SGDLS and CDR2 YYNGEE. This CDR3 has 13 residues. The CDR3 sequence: CASSVADRREAFF. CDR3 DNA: TGTGCCAGCAGCGTAGCCGACAGGAGAGAAGCTTTCTTT.

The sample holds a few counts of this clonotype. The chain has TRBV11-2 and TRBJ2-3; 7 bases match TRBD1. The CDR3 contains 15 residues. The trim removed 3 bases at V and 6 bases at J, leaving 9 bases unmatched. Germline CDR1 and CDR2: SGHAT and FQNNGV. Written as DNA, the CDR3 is TGTGCCAGCAGCTTCGGACAGGCCTCAGGCGATACGCAGTATTTT. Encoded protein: CASSFGQASGDTQYF.

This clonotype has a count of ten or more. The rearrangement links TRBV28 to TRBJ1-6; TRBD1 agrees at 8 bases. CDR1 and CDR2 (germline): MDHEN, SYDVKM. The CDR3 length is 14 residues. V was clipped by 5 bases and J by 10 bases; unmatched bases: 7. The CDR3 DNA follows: TGTGCCAGCAGTACCGGACAGGGAGGCTCACCCCTCCACTTT. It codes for CASSTGQGGSPLHF.

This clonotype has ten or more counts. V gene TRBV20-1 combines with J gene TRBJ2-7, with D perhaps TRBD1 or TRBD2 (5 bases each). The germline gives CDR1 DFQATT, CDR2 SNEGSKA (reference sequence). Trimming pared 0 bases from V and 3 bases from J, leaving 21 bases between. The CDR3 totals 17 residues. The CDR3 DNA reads TGCAGTGCTAGAGAGGAGCGGAACCGGGACGAAAACTACGAGCAGTACTTC. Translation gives CSAREERNRDENYEQYF.

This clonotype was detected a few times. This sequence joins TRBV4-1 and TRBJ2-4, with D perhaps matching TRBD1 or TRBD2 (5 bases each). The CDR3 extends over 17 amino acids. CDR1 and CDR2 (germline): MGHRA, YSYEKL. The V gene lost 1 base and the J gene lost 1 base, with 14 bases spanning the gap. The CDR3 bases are TGCGCCAGCAGCCAAGTAGGGACCAAGGCGGCCAAAAACATTCAGTACTTC. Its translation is CASSQVGTKAAKNIQYF.

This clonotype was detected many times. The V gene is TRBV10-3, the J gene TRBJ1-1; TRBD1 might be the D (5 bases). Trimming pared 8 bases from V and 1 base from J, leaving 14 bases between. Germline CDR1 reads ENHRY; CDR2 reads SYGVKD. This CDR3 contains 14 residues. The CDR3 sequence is CAIGRDPTNTEAFF. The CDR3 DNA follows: TGTGCCATCGGTCGGGACCCTACGAACACTGAAGCTTTCTTT.

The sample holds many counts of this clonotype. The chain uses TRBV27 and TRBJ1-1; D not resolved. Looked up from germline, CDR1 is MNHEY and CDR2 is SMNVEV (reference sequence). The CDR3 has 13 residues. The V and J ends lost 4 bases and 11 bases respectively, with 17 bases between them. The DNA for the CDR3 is TGTGCCAGCAGTTCTAACCCGGGAGAGAGGGCTTTCTTT. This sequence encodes CASSSNPGERAFF.

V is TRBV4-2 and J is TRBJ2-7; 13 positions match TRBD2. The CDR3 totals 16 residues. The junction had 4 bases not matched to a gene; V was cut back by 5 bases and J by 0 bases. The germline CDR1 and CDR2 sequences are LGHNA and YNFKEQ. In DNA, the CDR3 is TGTGCCAGCAGCTCGGGACTAGCGGGGATCTCCTACGAGCAGTACTTC. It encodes CASSSGLAGISYEQYF.

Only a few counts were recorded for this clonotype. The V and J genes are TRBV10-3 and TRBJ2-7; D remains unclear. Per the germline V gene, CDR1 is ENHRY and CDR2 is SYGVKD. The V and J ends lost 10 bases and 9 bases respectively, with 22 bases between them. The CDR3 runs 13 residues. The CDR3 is CANSVDGANGQYF. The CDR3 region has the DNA TGTGCCAACTCCGTCGACGGAGCCAATGGGCAGTACTTC.

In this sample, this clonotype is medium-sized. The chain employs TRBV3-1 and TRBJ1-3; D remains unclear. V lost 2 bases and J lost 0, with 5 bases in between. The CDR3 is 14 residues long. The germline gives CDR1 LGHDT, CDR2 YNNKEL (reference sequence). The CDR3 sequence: CASSQWISGNTIYF. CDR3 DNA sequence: TGTGCCAGCAGCCAATGGATCTCTGGAAACACCATATATTTT.

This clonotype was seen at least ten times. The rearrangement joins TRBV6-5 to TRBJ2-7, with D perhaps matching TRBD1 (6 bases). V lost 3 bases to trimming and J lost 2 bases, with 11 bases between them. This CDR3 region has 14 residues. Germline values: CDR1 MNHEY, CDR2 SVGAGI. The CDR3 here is CASSYARGTYEQYF. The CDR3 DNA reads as TGTGCCAGCAGTTATGCCAGGGGTACCTACGAGCAGTACTTC.

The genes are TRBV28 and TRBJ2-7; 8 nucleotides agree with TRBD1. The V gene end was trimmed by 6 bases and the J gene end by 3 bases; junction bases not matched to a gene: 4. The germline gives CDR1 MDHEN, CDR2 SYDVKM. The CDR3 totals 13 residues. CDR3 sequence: CASRIDRGYEQYF. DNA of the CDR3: TGTGCCAGCAGGATAGACAGGGGCTACGAGCAGTACTTC.